This T cell receptor beta chain was recovered during a study of T-cell reconstitution after alpha-beta-depleted transplantation in children. CDR1 is DFQATT, CDR2 SNEGSKA, per germline (reference sequence). This CDR3 region has 14 residues. Trimming removed 6 bases at V and 0 bases at J, with 12 bases between. This clonotype was seen ten or more times. Unique molecular identifiers were used in preparing the TCRbeta library. TCRdb reanalysed the PCR reads using MiXCR and keeps one entry per CDR3 protein. In the table there are some 400,000 distinct CDR3 sequences, around 21% of which are singletons. Sample: PBMCs from the stem cell graft donor, taken from the stem cell graft. V is TRBV20-1 and J is TRBJ2-1, with TRBD2 as a possible D gene (5 bases). The source of this sequence is a human donor who donated a stem cell graft to a child with acute myeloid leukemia. The CDR3 DNA follows: TGCAGTGCCATGGACTGGAGCTCCTACAATGAGCAGTTCTTC. Residues: CSAMDWSSYNEQFF.